This T cell receptor (beta chain) comes out of a study of beta chain features in type 1 diabetes. Reverse transcribing all isolated RNA meant expressed TCRB transcripts were sequenced. TCRdb keeps only in-frame clones here, not all; method: immunoSEQ multiplex PCR. Here the sample spans about 150,000 clones, 8.1% being singletons. Trimming cost V 6 bases and J 4 bases, with 9 bases left between them. The CDR3 is made up of 11 amino acids. Germline CDR1 and CDR2: DFQATT and SNEGSKA (reference sequence). This clone has only a few counts. The antigen remains unidentified. Study conclusions and caveats: It was not settled here whether HLA type affects TCRB rearrangement.

The clonotype originates from a man between 18 and 29 years old in good health. The sequencing sample was made of central memory CD4+ T cells from blood. The rearrangement links TRBV20-1 to TRBJ2-5, with unresolved D. The CDR3: CSARHSETQYF. The CDR3 nucleotides read TGCAGTGCAAGACATTCAGAGACCCAGTACTTC.